This T cell receptor beta chain was identified in a study of blood T cell repertoires in COVID-19. Study-level background: Both acute and convalescent COVID-19 samples were obtained from the United States, Italy and Spain.

The CDR3 length is 17 residues. V was trimmed by 2 bases and J by 1 base, leaving 15 bases between them. Recruits, aged roughly 18 to 100 years, lived in approximately 26 US areas. Assignments of participants to cohorts depended upon their own reported clinical history. Produced via immunoSEQ multiplex PCR; TCRdb's table is partial and in-frame only. The sample holds fewer than 350,000 clones, around 90% seen once. About this clone itself: At the DNA level, this CDR3 is encoded by other sequences in the same sample as well.

V is TRBV23-1 and J is TRBJ2-4; D perhaps matches TRBD2 (7 bases). TRBV23-1 is annotated as an ORF whose role is uncertain. Input material: PBMCs or T cells enriched from blood (not recorded which). This receptor was identified in a woman younger than 35 with acute COVID-19. The CDR3 DNA sequence: TGCGCCAGCAGTCAAGACGGGGGGCCCGGGGCCAAAAACATTCAGTACTTC. Its translation: CASSQDGGPGAKNIQYF.